A single T cell receptor beta chain is shown here with its context. The germline V gene has CDR1 SNHLY and CDR2 FYNNEI. The V gene lost 8 bases and the J gene lost 7 bases, with 5 bases spanning the gap. CDR3 length equals 10 residues. This specimen belongs to a study of cytomegalovirus exposure and HLA in healthy donors. Libraries were prepared by immunoSEQ multiplex PCR; TCRdb keeps only in-frame clonotypes and omits some of them. The profile shows tens of thousands of clones, more than 95% of them singletons. Donors were drawn from the roughly 120-subject validation cohort, separate from the roughly 700-subject first cohort.

The gene calls are TRBV2 and TRBJ1-4; D may be TRBD1 (5 bases). The receptor was isolated from a man between 18 and 29 years old in good health and CMV-seronegative. The sample consisted of PBMCs. Here the CDR3 reads CASGAEKLFF. CDR3 sequence (DNA): TGTGCCAGCGGGGCTGAAAAACTGTTTTTT.